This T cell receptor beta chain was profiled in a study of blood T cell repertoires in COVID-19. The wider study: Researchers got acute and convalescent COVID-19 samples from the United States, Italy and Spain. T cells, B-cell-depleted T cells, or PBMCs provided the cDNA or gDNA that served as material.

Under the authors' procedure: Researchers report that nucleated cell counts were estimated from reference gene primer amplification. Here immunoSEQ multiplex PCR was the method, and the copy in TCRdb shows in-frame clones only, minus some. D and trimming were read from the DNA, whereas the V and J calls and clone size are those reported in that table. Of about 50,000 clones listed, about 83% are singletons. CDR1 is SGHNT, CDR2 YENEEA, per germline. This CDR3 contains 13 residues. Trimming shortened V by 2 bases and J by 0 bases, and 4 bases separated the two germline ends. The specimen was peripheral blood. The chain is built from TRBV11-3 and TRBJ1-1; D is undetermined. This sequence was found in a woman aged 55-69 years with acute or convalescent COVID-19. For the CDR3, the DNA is TGTGCCAGCAGCTTATCTGTGAACACTGAAGCTTTCTTT. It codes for CASSLSVNTEAFF.